This T cell receptor (beta chain) was sequenced in a study of cytomegalovirus exposure and HLA in healthy donors. The wider study: From HLA-typed donors, an early data release held tens of millions of unique TCRs. Findings of the study overall: TCR beta chains numbering 164 were designated cytomegalovirus-associated. Accurate prediction of HLA-A and HLA-B alleles (for most subjects) was reportedly achieved from TCR beta sequences.

This clone was found a few times. Its cognate antigen is unknown. CDR3 size: 13 residues. Germline V gives CDR1 MNHEY, CDR2 SVGAGI. Trimming took 5 bases from V and 3 from J, leaving 8 bases between them. The PCR used 60 Vbeta and 13 Jbeta primers. Repertoires were generated with immunoSEQ multiplex PCR, while TCRdb's copy carries only in-frame clones and drops some. The profile shows approximately 200,000 clones, less than 85% of them singletons. The chain is built from TRBV6-5 and TRBJ2-1, with D possibly matching TRBD1 (6 bases). What was sequenced was PBMCs. The clonotype originates from a girl aged 5-17 years in good health and CMV-seropositive. The DNA for the CDR3 is TGTGCCAGCAGTGGGACATACTACAATGAGCAGTTCTTC. Its translation is CASSGTYYNEQFF.